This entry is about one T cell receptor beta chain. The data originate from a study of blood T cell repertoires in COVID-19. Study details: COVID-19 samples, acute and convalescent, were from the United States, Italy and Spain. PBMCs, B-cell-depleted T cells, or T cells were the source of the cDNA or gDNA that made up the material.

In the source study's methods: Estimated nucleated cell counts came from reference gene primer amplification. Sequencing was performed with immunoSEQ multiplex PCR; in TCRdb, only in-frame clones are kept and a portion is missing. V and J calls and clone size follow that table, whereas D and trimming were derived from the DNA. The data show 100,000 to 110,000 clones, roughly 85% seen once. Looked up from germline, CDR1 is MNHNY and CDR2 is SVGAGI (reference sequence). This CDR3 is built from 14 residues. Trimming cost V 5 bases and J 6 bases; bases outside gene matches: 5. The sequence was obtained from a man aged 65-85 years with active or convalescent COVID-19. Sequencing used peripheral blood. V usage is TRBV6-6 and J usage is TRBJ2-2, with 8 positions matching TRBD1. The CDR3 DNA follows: TGTGCCAGCAGTCGAGACAGGGGATCCGGGGAGCTGTTTTTT. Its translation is CASSRDRGSGELFF.